Below, 27 T cell receptor beta chains from the same sample are listed, as sequenced in a study of graft-versus-host responses after intestinal transplantation. For these receptors, no antigen is known. The repertoire was sequenced with immunoSEQ multiplex PCR; TCRdb's copy has only in-frame clones and lacks some. The sample contains roughly 89,000 clones, 75% to 95% of which appear only once. The source material was unstimulated CD4+ T cells sorted from spleen or lymph node cells, sampled before intestinal transplant. All receptors derive from a human donor who received an intestinal transplant.

The chain carries TRBV2 and TRBJ1-3; 7 nucleotides agree with TRBD1. V lost 3 bases, J lost 6 bases, and 8 bases stayed unmatched. The CDR3 length is 15 residues. Germline V lookup: CDR1 SNHLY, CDR2 FYNNEI. CDR3: CASSDTQGLENTIYF. As DNA, the CDR3 is TGTGCCAGCAGTGATACACAGGGGCTCGAAAACACCATATATTTT.

The chain links TRBV6-6 to TRBJ1-1, with D possibly TRBD1 on 6 matching bases. Germline CDR1 MNHNY, CDR2 SVGAGI (reference sequence). Trimming took off 5 bases at V and 0 bases at J, with 13 bases between the two ends. This CDR3 has 15 amino acids. For the CDR3, the DNA is TGTGCCAGCAGTCCCAGACAGGCCATGAACACTGAAGCTTTCTTT. Its protein product is CASSPRQAMNTEAFF.

This clone was found once. This chain links TRBV5-6 with TRBJ1-2, with unresolved D. V lost 3 bases and J lost 4, with 7 bases in between. The germline V gene encodes CDR1 SGHDT and CDR2 YYEEEE. There are 12 residues in the CDR3. In DNA form, the CDR3 reads TGTGCCAGCAGCTCCCCCCTCTATGGCTACACCTTC. It specifies CASSSPLYGYTF.

The chain carries TRBV9 and TRBJ2-3; TRBD2 matches at 7 bases. From germline, CDR1 is SGDLS and CDR2 YYNGEE. J was trimmed by 0 bases and V by 0 bases; bases with no gene match: 1. CDR3 size: 15 residues. As DNA, the CDR3 is TGTGCCAGCAGCGTAGGGGGGGGTAGCACAGATACGCAGTATTTT. It yields the protein CASSVGGGSTDTQYF.

This clone appeared once. The chain joins TRBV7-2 to TRBJ1-2, with a possible D match to TRBD1 (5 bases). Germline V gene lookup returns CDR1 SGHTA and CDR2 FQGNSA. The CDR3 consists of 12 residues. V was pared by 2 bases and J by 7 bases, with 8 bases between. The CDR3 nucleotides read TGTGCCAGCAGCTTAAACAGGCGTGGCTACACCTTC. It codes for CASSLNRRGYTF.

This sequence joins TRBV7-6 and TRBJ2-7; 7 bases line up with TRBD1. This CDR3 region has 15 residues. Germline CDR1 and CDR2: SGHVS and FNYEAQ. V was pared by 3 bases and J by 0 bases, with 5 bases of the junction left unmatched. The CDR3, as DNA: TGTGCCAGCAGCTTGAGACAGGGCAGCTCCTACGAGCAGTACTTC. Translating gives CASSLRQGSSYEQYF.

This clone has just one count. The V and J genes are TRBV27 and TRBJ1-6; 7 nucleotides agree with TRBD1. Trimming at V came to 2 bases and at J to 7 bases, leaving 14 bases not matched to a gene. The CDR3 runs to 18 residues. CDR1 and CDR2 (germline): MNHEY, SMNVEV (reference sequence). The DNA of the CDR3 is TGTGCCAGCAGTTTAAGCCTCCCCGACAGGGTAGTAAATTCACCCCTCCACTTT. It codes for CASSLSLPDRVVNSPLHF.

The chain links TRBV19 to TRBJ2-4; the match to TRBD1 covers 9 bases. Germline CDR1 is LNHDA and CDR2 is SQIVND (reference sequence). The CDR3 has 13 amino acids. The trim removed 6 bases at V and 7 bases at J, leaving 4 bases unmatched. As DNA, the CDR3 is TGTGCCAGTAGCACAGGGGGCGGGAACATTCAGTACTTC. Translated, it gives CASSTGGGNIQYF.

The chain links TRBV19 to TRBJ2-1, with TRBD2 identical over 7 bases. Germline V gene sequence: CDR1 LNHDA, CDR2 SQIVND (reference sequence). J gave up 4 bases and V 1 base, and 4 bases lay outside the gene matches. The CDR3 has 15 residues. Here the CDR3 DNA reads TGTGCCAGTAGTATAGTGGGCGGGGGTTACAATGAGCAGTTCTTC. This sequence encodes CASSIVGGGYNEQFF.

The V and J genes are TRBV6-5 and TRBJ2-7, with D perhaps matching TRBD2 (6 bases). Germline CDR1 is MNHEY and CDR2 is SVGAGI. V gave up 10 bases and J gave up 5 bases, with 24 bases separating them. The CDR3 contains 15 residues. In DNA, the CDR3 is TGTGCCACCGGGGAGGAGTTTTTAAACGGGCACGAGCAGTACTTC. Residues: CATGEEFLNGHEQYF.

The rearrangement uses TRBV9 and TRBJ1-1, with 7 nucleotides matching TRBD1. Germline V gives CDR1 SGDLS, CDR2 YYNGEE. After removal of 3 bases from V and 3 bases from J, the junction contained 8 bases not matched to a gene. This CDR3 region has 15 residues. CDR3 coding DNA: TGTGCCAGCAGCGGACAGGGTCCACGGGACACTGAAGCTTTCTTT. Protein product: CASSGQGPRDTEAFF.

The chain couples TRBV6-6 to TRBJ2-3; 8 bases match TRBD1. The CDR3 sequence is 14 residues long. The germline V gene has CDR1 MNHNY and CDR2 SVGAGI (reference sequence). The V gene end was trimmed by 6 bases and the J gene end by 2 bases; junction bases not matched to a gene: 4. The CDR3 is CASRRTGNTDTQYF. CDR3 bases: TGTGCCAGCAGAAGGACAGGGAACACAGATACGCAGTATTTT.

The table lists this clone with a few counts. The rearrangement links TRBV30 to TRBJ1-4; TRBD1 matches at 9 bases. The CDR3 is 14 residues long. Trimming at V came to 2 bases and at J to 7 bases, leaving 5 bases not matched to a gene. CDR1 is GTSNPN, CDR2 SVGIG, per germline (reference sequence). This CDR3 reads CAWSRDRDGEKLFF. The CDR3 coding sequence is TGTGCCTGGAGTAGGGACAGGGACGGTGAAAAACTGTTTTTT. Drawing the rest from reference TRBV30 and TRBJ1-4, the complete variable domain is SQTIHQWPATLVQPVGSPLSLECTVEGTSNPNLYWYRQAAGRGLQLLFYSVGIGQISSEVPQNLSASRPQDRQFILSSKKLLLSDSGFYLCAWSRDRDGEKLFFGSGTQLSVL.

The gene calls are TRBV19 and TRBJ2-5; 9 bases are shared with TRBD2. The J segment lost 1 base and the V segment lost 1 base, leaving 7 bases of the junction unmatched. The length of the CDR3 is 17 residues. Per the germline V gene, CDR1 is LNHDA and CDR2 is SQIVND (reference sequence). The CDR3 DNA reads as TGTGCCAGTAGTATAGGTAGGGTAGCGGGGGCCCAAGAGACCCAGTACTTC. This translates into CASSIGRVAGAQETQYF. Full variable domain (rest looked up from reference TRBV19 and TRBJ2-5): DGGITQSPKYLFRKEGQNVTLSCEQNLNHDAMYWYRQDPGQGLRLIYYSQIVNDFQKGDIAEGYSVSREKKESFPLTVTSAQKNPTAFYLCASSIGRVAGAQETQYFGPGTRLLVL.

The chain couples TRBV7-9 to TRBJ1-1; D might be TRBD1 (5 bases). Germline CDR1 SEHNR, CDR2 FQNEAQ (reference sequence). V lost 5 bases and J 5 bases, leaving 15 bases between the germline ends. There are 14 residues in the CDR3. The CDR3 loop reads CASSPQGERTEAFF. For the CDR3, the DNA is TGTGCCAGCAGCCCTCAGGGTGAGAGGACTGAAGCTTTCTTT. The full variable domain, in which reference TRBV7-9 and TRBJ1-1 provide the parts outside the CDR3, is DTGVSQNPRHKITKRGQNVTFRCDPISEHNRLYWYRQTLGQGPEFLTYFQNEAQLEKSRLLSDRFSAERPKGSFSTLEIQRTEQGDSAMYLCASSPQGERTEAFFGQGTRLTVV.

The chain is built from TRBV19 and TRBJ1-1; 7 bases match TRBD1. Losses at the gene ends were 2 bases for V and 2 bases for J; bases not matched to a gene: 5. The CDR3 totals 15 residues. Germline lookup yields CDR1 LNHDA and CDR2 SQIVND (reference sequence). CDR3 sequence reads: CASSIFPGGNTEAFF. The CDR3 nucleotides read TGTGCCAGTAGTATATTTCCAGGGGGAAACACTGAAGCTTTCTTT.

The V and J genes are TRBV7-6 and TRBJ2-3, with 8 bases matching TRBD2. The CDR3 contains 14 residues. Germline values: CDR1 SGHVS, CDR2 FNYEAQ. V gave up 5 bases and J gave up 0 bases; unmatched junction bases: 1. The CDR3 sequence is CASSAGGSTDTQYF. The CDR3 DNA follows: TGTGCCAGCAGCGCGGGGGGTAGCACAGATACGCAGTATTTT.

As concerns this clone: The same CDR3 arises from other DNA sequences in this sample as well. The V and J genes are TRBV4-3 and TRBJ2-1; 8 bases are shared with TRBD2. This CDR3 has 15 amino acids. Trimming at V came to 4 bases and at J to 7 bases, leaving 9 bases not matched to a gene. Germline values: CDR1 LGHNA, CDR2 YSLEER. The CDR3 loop is CASSLEAGGTNEQFF. The CDR3 DNA follows: TGCGCCAGCAGCCTCGAGGCGGGGGGAACAAATGAGCAGTTCTTC.

The rearrangement uses TRBV14 and TRBJ1-2; 9 bases line up with TRBD1. Germline CDR1 is SGHDN and CDR2 is FVKESK. After removal of 4 bases from V and 3 bases from J, the junction contained 6 bases not matched to a gene. CDR3 length: 15 residues. CDR3 sequence: CASSLLTGGYYGYTF. The CDR3 DNA reads as TGTGCCAGCAGCCTTTTGACAGGGGGTTACTATGGCTACACCTTC.

A word on this clone: The DNA is left out, because the CDR3 cannot be placed on it with certainty; the CDR3 is given as TCRdb lists it. The rearrangement uses TRBV6-5 and TRBJ2-7; the table's D call of TRBD2 was not tested on the DNA. CDR1 and CDR2 (germline): MNHEY, SVGAGI. The CDR3 is 15 amino acids long, termini counted. The CDR3 reads CASSSSAGHSYEQYF.

The chain carries TRBV30 and TRBJ1-3; perhaps TRBD1 as D (6 bases). This CDR3 spans 15 amino acids. Germline V gene sequence: CDR1 GTSNPN, CDR2 SVGIG (reference sequence). V shed 0 bases and J shed 4 bases, with 13 bases lying between them. Here the CDR3 DNA reads TGTGCCTGGAGTGTTGGGGGGGCGAGAGGAAACACCATATATTTT. The encoded protein is CAWSVGGARGNTIYF.

The rearrangement links TRBV2 to TRBJ1-5; D remains unclear. CDR1 and CDR2 from the germline V gene are SNHLY and FYNNEI. The CDR3 totals 13 residues. The V end was cut by 1 base, the J end by 14 bases, with 15 bases between. The CDR3 loop reads CASSEEKASPKHF. The CDR3 DNA sequence: TGTGCCAGCAGTGAAGAGAAAGCCTCACCCAAGCATTTT.

This rearrangement joins TRBV30 to TRBJ1-4; D is possibly TRBD1 (5 bases). The CDR3 length is 15 residues. Germline V gene sequence: CDR1 GTSNPN, CDR2 SVGIG (reference sequence). V was pared by 1 base and J by 8 bases, with 17 bases between. This CDR3 reads CAWSGWGSPNEKLFF. CDR3 bases: TGTGCCTGGAGTGGTTGGGGCAGTCCAAACGAAAAACTGTTTTTT.

The rearrangement joins TRBV6-5 to TRBJ2-7; D possibly corresponds to TRBD1 (6 bases). Germline lookup yields CDR1 MNHEY and CDR2 SVGAGI. V gave up 2 bases and J gave up 5 bases, with 16 bases separating them. The length of the CDR3 is 15 residues. CDR3 in amino acids: CASSYVGRGIDEQYF. The CDR3 DNA follows: TGTGCCAGCAGTTACGTGGGAAGGGGGATAGACGAGCAGTACTTC.

The gene calls are TRBV7-2 and TRBJ1-5, with 7 nucleotides matching TRBD1. The trim removed 5 bases at V and 2 bases at J, leaving 6 bases unmatched. The CDR3 covers 15 residues. The germline CDR1 and CDR2 sequences are SGHTA and FQGNSA. The CDR3 region is CASSRDRARNQPQHF. Written as DNA, the CDR3 is TGTGCCAGCAGCCGAGACAGGGCACGCAATCAGCCCCAGCATTTT.

The chain recombines TRBV11-3 with TRBJ2-3; the match to TRBD2 covers 11 bases. V lost 3 bases and J lost 9; bases outside the gene matches: 11. Germline lookup yields CDR1 SGHNT and CDR2 YENEEA. The CDR3 is 16 amino acids. This CDR3 is CASSLSRLAGTPTQYF. The CDR3 bases are TGTGCCAGCAGCTTGAGTAGACTAGCGGGGACCCCCACGCAGTATTTT. Supplemented by reference TRBV11-3 and TRBJ2-3, the full variable domain reads EAGVVQSPRYKIIEKKQPVAFWCNPISGHNTLYWYLQNLGQGPELLIRYENEEAVDDSQLPKDRFSAERLKGVDSTLKIQPAELGDSAVYLCASSLSRLAGTPTQYFGPGTRLTVL.

V gene TRBV5-1 combines with J gene TRBJ2-2; a possible D gene is TRBD1 (6 bases). The V gene's germline CDR1 is SGHRS and CDR2 YFSETQ. The ends were cut back, 3 bases at V and 3 bases at J, with 15 bases in the middle. This CDR3 has 16 amino acids. The CDR3 sequence: CASSSDPTGHTGELFF. The CDR3 region has the DNA TGCGCCAGCAGCTCAGACCCGACAGGTCACACCGGGGAGCTGTTTTTT.